Sequencing of this T cell receptor beta chain was carried out in a study of T cells after yellow fever vaccination. The CDR3 loop spans 13 amino acids. Germline CDR1 and CDR2: MDHEN and SYDVKM. The ends were cut back, 6 bases at V and 6 bases at J, with 14 bases in the middle. From the 5' RACE reads, TCRdb called clonotypes with MiXCR, one entry per CDR3 protein. The data contain some 350,000 distinct CDR3 sequences, roughly 8.7% of them seen just once; the ten biggest clones take up approximately 18%. This clonotype was counted between two and nine times. The sequenced sample was PBMCs, obtained on the day of the first yellow fever vaccination. This sequence originates from a young man who received the YFV17D yellow fever vaccine. The chain joins TRBV28 to TRBJ1-2, with D unclear. CDR3 protein: CASRKPGADGYTF. The CDR3 bases are TGTGCCAGCAGGAAACCGGGAGCAGATGGCTACACCTTC.